These 16 T cell receptor delta chains came from one sample sequenced in a study of fetal and pediatric gammadelta thymocytes. TCRdb re-called clones from the reads via CATT. The profile shows some 1,200 delta-chain clones, 36% of them singletons. The specimen sequenced was non-Vgamma9Vdelta2 gamma-delta T cells from the thymus. The subset: CD3+gammadeltaTCR+ thymocytes not co-expressing Vgamma9 and Vdelta2. These receptors all come from a child who underwent cardiac surgery and was recorded as healthy.

Within the sample, this clone is medium-sized (0.01 to 0.1%). V and J are TRAV29/DV5 and TRDJ1; the D gene is possibly TRDD3 (8 bases). This CDR3 contains 22 residues. Germline V CDR1 and CDR2: NSMFDY, ISSIKDK. Trimming stripped 0 bases from V and 0 bases from J, with 33 bases between. The CDR3 sequence is CAASVVVGLPLGGSHHTDKLIF. In DNA, the CDR3 is TGTGCAGCAAGCGTAGTCGTGGGCCTTCCTCTTGGGGGATCACACCACACCGATAAACTCATCTTT.

About this clone: A much larger clonotype is one base distant, so this may be a read error. This chain joins TRDV1 and TRDJ1; the match to TRDD3 covers 7 bases. CDR3 size: 18 residues. The germline V gene has CDR1 TSWWSYY and CDR2 QGS. CDR3 residues: CARGEGPCTGVLADKLIF. As DNA, the CDR3 is TGTGCTCGTGGGGAAGGGCCTTGTACTGGGGTCTTGGCCGATAAACTCATCTTT.

This clone appeared a few times. The gene calls are TRDV2 and TRDJ1, with 8 bases matching TRDD3. The junction had 25 bases not matched to a gene; V was cut back by 2 bases and J by 0 bases. The CDR3 loop spans 22 amino acids. The germline V gene encodes CDR1 GEAIGNYY and CDR2 EKD. This CDR3 reads CACDMRTLWGIPVSWDTDKLIF. The CDR3 DNA sequence: TGTGCCTGTGACATGAGGACCCTGTGGGGGATTCCTGTCTCCTGGGACACCGATAAACTCATCTTT.

The chain links TRDV1 to TRDJ2, with TRDD3 matching 11 bases. The CDR3 is 25 amino acids. Germline CDR1 is TSWWSYY and CDR2 is QGS. With V trimmed by 1 base and J by 3 bases, 28 bases remained unmatched. The CDR3 loop is CALGEPLPPLLRPVGDTRLTAQLFF. For the CDR3, the DNA is TGTGCTCTTGGGGAACCTCTCCCCCCCCTCCTGCGCCCGGTGGGGGATACGCGTCTGACAGCACAACTCTTCTTT.

This rearrangement joins TRDV1 to TRDJ1; 8 positions agree with TRDD3. Germline CDR1 TSWWSYY, CDR2 QGS. The CDR3 is 22 amino acids. Trimming at V came to 3 bases and at J to 2 bases, leaving 26 bases not matched to a gene. The CDR3 DNA is TGTGCTCTTGGGGATCCCCCCCCCCTAACCCCTCATACTGGGGATACAACCGATAAACTCATCTTT. Translating it yields CALGDPPPLTPHTGDTTDKLIF.

This clone counts as large. This CDR3 is also generated by other DNA sequences in the sample. The chain has TRAV29/DV5 and TRDJ1; 9 positions match TRDD3. Germline-derived CDR1 and CDR2 are NSMFDY and ISSIKDK. V shed 0 bases and J 0 bases; nucleotides not matched to a gene: 15. The CDR3 runs to 19 residues. This CDR3 is CAASDLRTGGIPYTDKLIF. In DNA, the CDR3 is TGTGCAGCAAGCGATCTCCGTACTGGGGGGATACCCTACACCGATAAACTCATCTTT.

For this clone: This is likely an artifact of a read error, given a far larger clone one base away. The chain employs TRDV1 and TRDJ2; 12 bases match TRDD3. Germline CDR1 and CDR2: TSWWSYY and QGS. The J segment lost 0 bases and the V segment lost 0 bases, leaving 23 bases of the junction unmatched. The CDR3 is 25 residues long. Here the CDR3 DNA reads TGTGCTCTTGGGGAACTAGAGGCCCCTACGCCCTGTACTGGGGGATACCCCGCTTTGACAGCACAACTCTTCTTT. Translating gives CALGELEAPTPCTGGYPALTAQLFF.

A word on this clone: This may come from a read error, since a much larger clone is one base off. This sequence joins TRDV1 and TRDJ1; 7 nucleotides align to TRDD3. J lost 0 bases, V lost 5 bases, and 33 bases had no gene match. Germline V gene sequence: CDR1 TSWWSYY, CDR2 QGS. This CDR3 region has 24 residues. The CDR3 protein is CALGKGKSICMPTGAPTYTDKLIF. CDR3 DNA: TGTGCTCTTGGGAAGGGGAAGTCAATTTGCATGCCTACTGGGGCACCTACATACACCGATAAACTCATCTTT.

Note on this clone: A read error is likely here: a far larger clone is one base away. The V gene is TRDV1, the J gene TRDJ4, with 8 bases that match TRDD3. With 0 bases clipped from V and 7 bases from J, the junction kept 28 bases outside the gene matches. The germline V gene has CDR1 TSWWSYY and CDR2 QGS. The CDR3 runs to 21 residues. CDR3: CALGELPGFLPGPGGRRHLIF. In nucleotides, the CDR3 is TGTGCTCTTGGGGAACTTCCCGGCTTCCTGCCCGGACCTGGGGGACGGCGGCACCTGATCTTT.

In the case of this clone: A far larger clone lies a single base away; this is likely a read error. Other nucleotide sequences in the sample specify the same CDR3. The V and J genes are TRDV1 and TRDJ1; possibly TRDD3 for D (5 bases). Germline V gives CDR1 TSWWSYY, CDR2 QGS. The CDR3 has 20 residues. V was shortened by 5 bases and J by 0 bases, with 28 bases between the two germline ends. The CDR3 is CALGIPPPLLVLTYTDKLIF. CDR3 nucleotides: TGTGCTCTTGGGATACCACCCCCGCTACTGGTTCTTACGTACACCGATAAACTCATCTTT.

This clone showed up just a few times. This sequence is one base from a far larger clone and is likely a read error. The V call is TRDV1, the J call TRDJ4; 9 bases align to TRDD3. Germline V gene sequence: CDR1 TSWWSYY, CDR2 QGS. This CDR3 region has 21 residues. V shed 0 bases, J shed 5 bases, and the junction held 25 bases outside the gene matches. CDR3 region: CALGELPGFLPGPGGWRPLIF. The CDR3 DNA follows: TGTGCTCTTGGGGAACTTCCCGGCTTCCTGCCCGGACCTGGGGGATGGCGGCCCCTGATCTTT.

Comments on this clone: This likely traces to a read error, being one base from a far larger clone. V is TRDV1 and J is TRDJ1, with TRDD3 identical over 13 bases. The V and J ends lost 1 base and 0 bases, in that order; junction bases with no gene match: 8. Germline V lookup: CDR1 TSWWSYY, CDR2 QGS. This CDR3 comprises 19 residues. The CDR3 nucleotides are TGTGCTCTTGGGGAACAGGTCCACTGGGGGATACGGGACACCGATAAACTCATCTTT. Its protein is CALGEQVHWGIRDTDKLIF.

On this clone itself: A far larger clone is a single base away, which makes a read error likely. The chain couples TRAV29/DV5 to TRDJ1; possibly TRDD2 or TRDD3 for D (5 bases each). The germline V gene has CDR1 NSMFDY and CDR2 ISSIKDK. The CDR3 has 19 residues. The DNA of the CDR3 is TGTGCAGCAAGCGCCGATACTTCCCCCCTTAAGGTATACACCGATAAATTCATCTTT. As protein: CAASADTSPLKVYTDKFIF. The variable domain in full, with the rest retrieved from reference TRAV29/DV5 and TRDJ1, is DQQVKQNSPSLSVQEGRISILNCDYTNSMFDYFLWYKKYPAEGPTFLISISSIKDKNEDGRFTVFLNKSAKHLSLHIVPSQPGDSAVYFCAASADTSPLKVYTDKFIFGKGTRVTVEP.

Note on this clone: This likely reflects a read error, since a far larger clone is one base away. This rearrangement joins TRDV3 to TRDJ1; 10 bases map to TRDD3. Germline lookup yields CDR1 TVYSNPD and CDR2 GDNSRS (reference sequence). With V trimmed by 5 bases and J by 4 bases, 25 bases remained unmatched. The CDR3 loop spans 19 amino acids. CDR3 coding DNA: TGTGCCCTTGGAGCCCGTATACTGGGGGATCCGGGAATGAGCGATAAACTCATCTTT. This translates into CALGARILGDPGMSDKLIF. Variable domain in full (rest from reference TRDV3 and TRDJ1): CDKVTQSSPDQTVASGSEVVLLCTYDTVYSNPDLFWYRIRPDYSFQFVFYGDNSRSEGADFTQGRFSVKHILTQKAFHLVISPVRTEDSATYYCALGARILGDPGMSDKLIFGKGTRVTVEP.

On this clone: Being one base from a much bigger clone, this may be a read error. The same CDR3 arises from other DNA sequences in this sample as well. J is TRDJ1 and V is TRAV38-2/DV8; the match to TRDD3 covers 11 bases. Per the germline V gene, CDR1 is TSESDYY and CDR2 is QEAYKQQN. J gave up 0 bases and V 1 base, and 20 bases lay outside the gene matches. There are 22 residues in the CDR3. DNA of the CDR3: TGTGCTTATAGGAGCCTGAGCTTCCCAACAACGCTGGGGGATACTTACACCGATAAACTCATCTTT. Translation: CAYRSLSFPTTLGDTYTDKLIF.

This clone is categorized as large. The V call is TRDV1, the J call TRDJ1, with 12 bases that match TRDD3. The germline gives CDR1 TSWWSYY, CDR2 QGS. V shed 1 base, J shed 3 bases, and the junction held 30 bases outside the gene matches. The CDR3 extends over 25 amino acids. This chain's CDR3 is CALGERRSYSSTGGYSGVSPDKLIF. The CDR3 DNA is TGTGCTCTTGGGGAACGCCGATCCTACTCCAGTACTGGGGGATACTCAGGCGTTTCCCCCGATAAACTCATCTTT.